This T cell receptor beta chain came from a study of blood T cell repertoires in COVID-19. Study details: Acute and convalescent COVID-19 specimens originated in the United States, Italy and Spain. T cells, B-cell-depleted T cells, or PBMCs supplied cDNA or gDNA.

Germline V gene data show CDR1 as SGHRS and CDR2 as YFSETQ. V shed 4 bases, J shed 1 base, and the junction held 7 bases outside the gene matches. The CDR3 is 16 amino acids. The authors' processing: Amplification from reference gene primers served as the basis for estimated nucleated cell counts. Method: immunoSEQ multiplex PCR; TCRdb's copy keeps in-frame clones and lacks some. V and J calls and clone size are as listed in that table; D and trimming were resolved from the DNA. The sample yields about 50,000 clones, roughly 85% seen once. The source of this sequence is a man between 65 and 85 years old with acute or convalescent COVID-19. Sequencing input: peripheral blood. This chain links TRBV5-1 with TRBJ2-5, with TRBD2 matching over 10 bases. CDR3 loop: CASSVGRTSGQETQYF. CDR3 nucleotide sequence: TGCGCCAGCAGCGTGGGTAGGACTAGCGGCCAAGAGACCCAGTACTTC. The variable domain in full, with the rest retrieved from reference TRBV5-1 and TRBJ2-5, is KAGVTQTPRYLIKTRGQQVTLSCSPISGHRSVSWYQQTPGQGLQFLFEYFSETQRNKGNFPGRFSGRQFSNSRSEMNVSTLELGDSALYLCASSVGRTSGQETQYFGPGTRLLVL.